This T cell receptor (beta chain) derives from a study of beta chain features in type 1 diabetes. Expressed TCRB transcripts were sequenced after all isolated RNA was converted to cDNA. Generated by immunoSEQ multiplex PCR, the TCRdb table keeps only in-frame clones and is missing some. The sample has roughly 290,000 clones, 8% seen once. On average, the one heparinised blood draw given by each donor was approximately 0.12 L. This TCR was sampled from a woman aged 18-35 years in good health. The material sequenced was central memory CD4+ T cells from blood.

The chain's CDR3 is CASSQLGRSSGNTIYF. The CDR3 nucleotides are TGCGCCAGCAGCCAACTGGGACGCTCCTCTGGAAACACCATATATTTT. The chain recombines TRBV4-1 with TRBJ1-3; D is possibly TRBD1 (5 bases). Germline loops: CDR1 MGHRA, CDR2 YSYEKL. Between the trimmed V and J ends, which lost 2 bases and 0 bases, there was a span of 11 bases. This CDR3 has 16 amino acids.